This T cell receptor beta chain was obtained from a study of molecular identifiers for immune sequencing clone quantification. Methods described previously, with TCR primers listed, were used for bulk TCR libraries. Using its own MiXCR run on the PCR reads, TCRdb lists one record per CDR3 protein. The sample has over 600,000 distinct CDR3 sequences; less than 20% are singletons. Overall study findings and caveats: The study reportedly detected spiked Jurkat TCR RNA from one cell among one million naive cells.

In the case of this clonotype: Its antigen is still unknown.

This CDR3 has 13 amino acids. J gave up 2 bases and V 6 bases, and 3 bases lay outside the gene matches. Germline lookup yields CDR1 SEHNR and CDR2 FQNEAQ (reference sequence). The J gene is TRBJ2-7, the V gene TRBV7-9, with 8 bases matching TRBD2. Sequencing was done on a sample of naive CD8+ T cells from blood, with Jurkat cell RNA spiked in. Subset of the sample: FACS-sorted CD8+CD4-CCR7+CD45RA+ naive T cells. The TCR was taken from a human donor in good health. Some libraries in this study had Jurkat cell RNA spiked in. The CDR3 DNA reads as TGTGCCAGCAGACCGGGACTAGCCTACGAGCAGTACTTC. Its translation is CASRPGLAYEQYF.